This T cell receptor (beta chain) was captured in a study of CD8 T cells in seronegative destructive rheumatoid arthritis (dated by TCRdb to 2018 to 2020). For the wider study: At the time of sampling, biological drugs were being given to seven out of the eight CND-RA patients. Comparison cohorts of seropositive RA, seronegative RA and healthy controls came from an earlier published TCRbeta dataset rather than new sequencing. Peripheral CD8+ TCRbeta repertoires of CCP-negative destructive rheumatoid arthritis (CND-RA) patients were compared with newly diagnosed seropositive RA, seronegative RA and healthy controls. What the study reported, not specific to this receptor: The authors read the apparently distinct set of enriched public clonotypes carried by CND-RA patients as support for a separate disease subset. After adjusting for age, CND-RA patients appeared to have less diverse, more clonal CD8+ TCRbeta repertoires than other RA subtypes. The study acknowledged the small size of the CND-RA cohort as a limitation. No public clonotype enrichment survived Benjamini-Hochberg correction across the roughly 100,000 clonotypes tested. Without diagnostic samples, TCR repertoire differences may partly reflect poor disease control over the years rather than being present at onset. More CMV-reactive and fewer influenza A-reactive CD8+ TCRbeta sequences were observed in CND-RA repertoires than in controls and other RA subtypes.

CND-RA patients were negative for the clinical CCP2 antibody test, and joint destruction progressed despite active therapy. All CND-RA patients were characterized by typical joint destruction in wrists and ankles and by failure of conventional anti-rheumatic therapy. CND-RA patients were sampled after long disease histories, spanning decades in several cases, rather than at diagnosis. Each patient provided roughly 50 millilitres of EDTA-anticoagulated peripheral blood. Peripheral blood mononuclear cells were isolated by Ficoll-Paque PLUS density gradient separation. CD8+ cells were isolated from fresh or cryopreserved PBMCs by AutoMACS magnetic bead positive selection, with purity checked by flow cytometry. Genomic DNA was extracted with Nucleospin Tissue or Tissue XS kits and quantified on a Qubit 2.0 fluorometer. A word on this clone: The antigen it binds to is not known. Per-base qualities were not stored, and no clone one base away is much larger.

V is pared back by 0 bases and J by 6 bases, with 6 bases lying between the germline termini. Measured from the cysteine to the phenylalanine, the CDR3 is 12 residues long. Kept here is only the CDR3 DNA, which spans 36 bases and is read in frame from base 1. CDR1 and CDR2 are drawn from the germline V gene: LGHNA, YNFKEQ. Genomic DNA from CD8+ cells was used for TCRbeta sequencing according to the manufacturer's instructions. TCRbeta sequencing used the immunoSEQ assay and was run at a genomics technology centre in Finland. The original methods were these. Clonotype tables produced by the immunoSEQ preprocessing pipeline were converted into VDJtools format, and non-productive clonotypes were filtered out. Samples with fewer than 10,000 reads were excluded, the remaining samples were subsampled to 10,000 reads, and most of the eight CND-RA samples were retained. Using the VDJtools CalcDiversityStats function on data subsampled to 10,000 reads, the Shannon-Wiener, Simpson and clonality indices were calculated. To infer antigen specificity, non-singleton TCRbeta clonotypes were hard-matched against VDJdb, meaning no mismatches were allowed. CDR3 sequences differing by one amino acid (Hamming distance 1) were grouped into clusters with potentially shared antigen targets. Public clonotypes were tested for group enrichment with one-sided Fisher's exact tests after resampling groups to six samples, repeated ten times. TCRdb stores this immuneACCESS table with in-frame sequences only. Part of the clones is absent; in the studies checked, under half of the shortfall reflects unresolved V genes, and no reason is known for the rest. V and J calls and clone size are copied from that table; D and trimming were computed from the DNA. Across this sample there are about 12,000 clones, with under 85% seen only once. The ten most abundant clones make up roughly a quarter of the sample.

The receptor's source is a woman aged 25 to 55 with seronegative destructive rheumatoid arthritis. Sequencing used CD8+ T cells from blood. The chain uses TRBV4-2 and TRBJ2-7; the D segment cannot be called with confidence. The CDR3 is CASSQDSVEQYF. Read as DNA, the sequence is TGTGCCAGCAGCCAAGACTCTGTCGAGCAGTACTTC.